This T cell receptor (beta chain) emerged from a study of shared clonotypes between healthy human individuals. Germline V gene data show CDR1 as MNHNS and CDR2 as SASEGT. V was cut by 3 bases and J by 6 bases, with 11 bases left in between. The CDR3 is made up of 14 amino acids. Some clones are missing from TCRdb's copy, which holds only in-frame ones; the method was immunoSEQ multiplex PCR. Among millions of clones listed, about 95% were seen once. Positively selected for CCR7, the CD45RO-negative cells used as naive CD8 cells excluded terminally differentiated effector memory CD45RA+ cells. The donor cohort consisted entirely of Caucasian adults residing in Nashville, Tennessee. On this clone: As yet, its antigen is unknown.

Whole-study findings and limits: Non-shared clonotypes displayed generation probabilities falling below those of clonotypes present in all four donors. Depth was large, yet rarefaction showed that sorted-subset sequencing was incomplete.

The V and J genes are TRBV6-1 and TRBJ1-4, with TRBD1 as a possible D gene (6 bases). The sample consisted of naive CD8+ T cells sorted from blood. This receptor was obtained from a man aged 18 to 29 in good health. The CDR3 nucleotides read TGTGCCAGCAGTGAGGGTACAGGGTATGAAAAACTGTTTTTT. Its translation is CASSEGTGYEKLFF.